This T cell receptor (beta chain) was sequenced for a study of T cells in localized non-small cell lung cancer. Clones were read by immunoSEQ multiplex PCR, and TCRdb kept only the in-frame ones, dropping some. The sample has 20,000 to 30,000 clones, about nine tenths seen once; the top ten hold 1.1%. Trimming pared 3 bases from V and 4 bases from J, leaving 12 bases between. The CDR3 contains 14 residues. Germline CDR1 MDHEN, CDR2 SYDVKM. The V gene is TRBV28, the J gene TRBJ1-2, with a tentative D call TRBD1 (6 bases). The sample was peripheral blood, taken before any cancer treatment. This clonotype was sampled from a woman aged 35-75 years with stage I lung adenocarcinoma. In nucleotides, the CDR3 is TGTGCCAGCAGTTTCAGGACAGAAGGCTATGGCTACACCTTC. This sequence encodes CASSFRTEGYGYTF.